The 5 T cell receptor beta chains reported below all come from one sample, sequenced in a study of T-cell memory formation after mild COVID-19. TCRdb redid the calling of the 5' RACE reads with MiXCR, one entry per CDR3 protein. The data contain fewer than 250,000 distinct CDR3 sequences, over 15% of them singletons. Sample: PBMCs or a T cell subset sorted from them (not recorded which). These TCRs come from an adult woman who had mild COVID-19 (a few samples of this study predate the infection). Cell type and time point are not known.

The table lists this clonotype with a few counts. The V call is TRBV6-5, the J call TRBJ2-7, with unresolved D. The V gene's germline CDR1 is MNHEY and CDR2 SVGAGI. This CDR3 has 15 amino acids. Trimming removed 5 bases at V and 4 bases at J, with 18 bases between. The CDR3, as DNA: TGTGCCAGCAGTCGCGGTTTAAGCACCCGTTACGAGCAGTACTTC. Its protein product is CASSRGLSTRYEQYF.

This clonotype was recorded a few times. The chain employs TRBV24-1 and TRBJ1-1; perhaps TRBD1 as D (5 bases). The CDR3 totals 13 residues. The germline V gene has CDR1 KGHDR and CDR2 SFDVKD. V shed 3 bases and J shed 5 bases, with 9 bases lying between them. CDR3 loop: CATSDPRGTEAFF. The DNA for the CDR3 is TGTGCCACCAGTGATCCAAGGGGTACTGAAGCTTTCTTT.

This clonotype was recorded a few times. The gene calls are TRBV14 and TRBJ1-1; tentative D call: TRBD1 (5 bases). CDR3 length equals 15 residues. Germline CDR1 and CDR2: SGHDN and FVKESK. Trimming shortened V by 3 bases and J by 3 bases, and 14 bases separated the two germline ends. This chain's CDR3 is CASSHPGRKYTEAFF. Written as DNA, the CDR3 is TGTGCCAGCAGCCACCCGGGACGCAAGTACACTGAAGCTTTCTTT. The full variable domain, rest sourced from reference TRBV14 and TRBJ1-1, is EAGVTQFPSHSVIEKGQTVTLRCDPISGHDNLYWYRRVMGKEIKFLLHFVKESKQDESGMPNNRFLAERTGGTYSTLKVQPAELEDSGVYFCASSHPGRKYTEAFFGQGTRLTVV.

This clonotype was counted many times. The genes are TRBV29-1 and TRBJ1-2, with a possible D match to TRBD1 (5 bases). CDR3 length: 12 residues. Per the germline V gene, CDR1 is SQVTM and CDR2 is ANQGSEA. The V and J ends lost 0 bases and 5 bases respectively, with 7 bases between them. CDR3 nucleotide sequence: TGCAGCGTTGAAGACAGGGTATATGGCTACACCTTC. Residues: CSVEDRVYGYTF. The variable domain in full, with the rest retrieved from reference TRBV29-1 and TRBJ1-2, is SAVISQKPSRDICQRGTSLTIQCQVDSQVTMMFWYRQQPGQSLTLIATANQGSEATYESGFVIDKFPISRPNLTFSTLTVSNMSPEDSSIYLCSVEDRVYGYTFGSGTRLTVV.

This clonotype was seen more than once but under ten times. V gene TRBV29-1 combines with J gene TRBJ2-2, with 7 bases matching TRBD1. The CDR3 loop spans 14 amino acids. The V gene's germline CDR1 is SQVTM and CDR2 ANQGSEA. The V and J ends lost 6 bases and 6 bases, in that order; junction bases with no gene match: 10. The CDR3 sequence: CSVYRDSMSGELFF. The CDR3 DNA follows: TGCAGCGTCTACCGGGACAGTATGTCCGGGGAGCTGTTTTTT.